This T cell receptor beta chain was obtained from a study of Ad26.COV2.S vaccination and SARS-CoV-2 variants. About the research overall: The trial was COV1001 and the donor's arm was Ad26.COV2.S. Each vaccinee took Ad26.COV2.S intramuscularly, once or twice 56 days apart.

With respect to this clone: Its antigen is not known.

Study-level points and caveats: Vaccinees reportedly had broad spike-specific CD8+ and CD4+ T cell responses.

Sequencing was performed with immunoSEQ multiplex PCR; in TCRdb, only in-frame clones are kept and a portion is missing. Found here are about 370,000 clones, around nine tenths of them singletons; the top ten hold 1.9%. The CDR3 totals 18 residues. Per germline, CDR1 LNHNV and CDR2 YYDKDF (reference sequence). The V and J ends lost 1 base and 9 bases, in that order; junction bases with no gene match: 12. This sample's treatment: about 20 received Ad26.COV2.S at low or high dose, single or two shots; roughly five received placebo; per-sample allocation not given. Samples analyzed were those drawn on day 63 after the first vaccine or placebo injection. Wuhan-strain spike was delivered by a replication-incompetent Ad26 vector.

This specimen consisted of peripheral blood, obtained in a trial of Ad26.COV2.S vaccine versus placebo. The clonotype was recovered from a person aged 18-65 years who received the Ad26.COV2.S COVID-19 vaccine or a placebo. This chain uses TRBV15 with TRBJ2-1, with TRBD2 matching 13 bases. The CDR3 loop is CATSRGILAGGGRGEQFF. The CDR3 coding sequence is TGTGCCACCAGCAGAGGAATACTAGCGGGAGGGGGTAGGGGTGAGCAGTTCTTC.